Listed below are T cell receptor beta chains from one sample, sequenced in a study of blood T cell repertoires in COVID-19. Repertoires were generated with immunoSEQ multiplex PCR, while TCRdb's copy carries only in-frame clones and drops some. The data contain about 180,000 clones, about four fifths of them singletons. The source material was peripheral blood. Receptors originate from a man between 65 and 80 years old with active or convalescent COVID-19. Each CDR3 is given with its conserved first and last residue. D genes are given only for firm matches. Some rows have no size entry. The others give once, few or many, or a class for an expanded clone.

len	d_gene	abundance	j_gene	v_gene	CDR3aa	CDR3nt
16	TRBD2	-	TRBJ2-3	TRBV5-1	CASSFLAGASTDTQYF	TGCGCCAGCAGCTTCCTAGCGGGGGCAAGCACAGATACGCAGTATTTT
15	-	once	TRBJ1-2	TRBV5-6	CASNERGPVLYGYTF	TGTGCCAGCAACGAGAGAGGGCCAGTACTATATGGCTACACCTTC
14	-	-	TRBJ2-2	TRBV6-5	CASSRGSNTGELFF	TGTGCCAGCAGCAGGGGTTCCAACACCGGGGAGCTGTTTTTT
15	TRBD1	-	TRBJ1-4	TRBV30	CAWRGDRATNEKLFF	TGTGCCTGGAGGGGGGACAGGGCCACTAATGAAAAACTGTTTTTT
14	-	few	TRBJ2-2	TRBV12-5	CASGSSSRGGELFF	TGTGCTAGTGGTTCATCATCTAGGGGTGGGGAGCTGTTTTTT
15	-	few	TRBJ2-1	TRBV7-9	CASSPDGSLNNEQFF	TGTGCCAGCAGCCCCGACGGGAGCCTGAACAATGAGCAGTTCTTC
14	-	-	TRBJ2-5	TRBV7-9	CASSRAVSKETQYF	TGTGCCAGCAGCAGGGCCGTAAGCAAAGAGACCCAGTACTTC
15	-	-	TRBJ2-7	TRBV30	CAWSLGDPRSYEQYF	TGTGCCTGGAGTTTAGGGGATCCCCGCTCCTACGAGCAGTACTTC
14	TRBD1	-	TRBJ1-3	TRBV2	CASSGQGSGNTIYF	TGTGCCAGCAGTGGACAGGGCTCTGGAAACACCATATATTTT
18	TRBD2	-	TRBJ2-2	TRBV5-1	CASSGGSAGGPNTGELFF	TGCGCCAGCAGCGGGGGCTCAGCGGGAGGGCCCAACACCGGGGAGCTGTTTTTT